The 20 T cell receptor beta chains given below trace back to one sample, sequenced in a study of T and B cells in COVID-19 patients. From blood, about 240-550 ng of genomic DNA served as TRB template. Multiplex PCR with BIOMED2 TRB-A/B primer pools amplified TRB rearrangements. TCRdb used MiXCR to reprocess the multiplex PCR reads, holding one entry per CDR3 protein. The sample records more than 11,000 distinct CDR3 sequences, approximately 30% being singletons. The sample was blood. The receptors derive from a human donor who had recovered from COVID-19.

This clonotype was detected ten times or more. This chain uses TRBV12-3 or TRBV12-4 with TRBJ2-6; D unclear. V lost 7 bases to trimming and J lost 0 bases, with 10 bases between them. CDR3 size: 15 residues. CDR3 region: CASTLRNSGANVLTF. DNA of the CDR3: TGTGCCAGCACCCTTCGGAACTCTGGGGCCAACGTCCTGACTTTC.

This clonotype showed up many times. This chain uses TRBV27 with TRBJ1-5; D remains ambiguous. The CDR3 contains 15 residues. Trimming pared 7 bases from V and 0 bases from J, leaving 13 bases between. Germline loops: CDR1 MNHEY, CDR2 SMNVEV (reference sequence). For the CDR3, the DNA is TGTGCCAGCACAATGAGCCCCTATAGCAATCAGCCCCAGCATTTT. Translation: CASTMSPYSNQPQHF.

The V gene is TRBV6-5, the J gene TRBJ2-1; 16 positions agree with TRBD2. CDR1 MNHEY and CDR2 SVGAGI come from the germline V gene. The J segment lost 9 bases and the V segment lost 6 bases, leaving 5 bases of the junction unmatched. The CDR3 loop spans 15 amino acids. For the CDR3, the DNA is TGTGCCAGCAGCCCCGGGACTAGCGGGAGGGGTGAGCAGTTCTTC. Translation: CASSPGTSGRGEQFF.

The chain carries TRBV10-2 and TRBJ2-7, with 8 bases that match TRBD1. This CDR3 comprises 19 residues. The junction had 19 bases not matched to a gene; V was cut back by 2 bases and J by 4 bases. The germline V gene has CDR1 WSHSY and CDR2 SAAADI. In DNA, the CDR3 is TGCGCCAGCAGTGAGGGAACATCCACCTTAGACAGGGGACCATACGAGCAGTACTTC. Its protein product is CASSEGTSTLDRGPYEQYF.

The chain uses TRBV28 and TRBJ2-1; TRBD1 aligns across 7 bases. The CDR3 totals 17 residues. CDR1 and CDR2 from the germline V gene are MDHEN and SYDVKM. After removal of 1 base from V and 8 bases from J, the junction contained 14 bases not matched to a gene. Here the CDR3 DNA reads TGTGCCAGCAGTTTATATTTCGGGCAGGGGGTCTCCCATGAGCAGTTCTTC. Translating gives CASSLYFGQGVSHEQFF.

This clonotype was seen more than once but under ten times. This chain joins TRBV5-6 and TRBJ2-3; 12 nucleotides line up with TRBD2. CDR1 and CDR2 from the germline V gene are SGHDT and YYEEEE. CDR3 size: 18 residues. V shed 2 bases and J 3 bases; nucleotides not matched to a gene: 10. The CDR3 spells CASSLMGWTSGITDTQYF. CDR3 in DNA: TGTGCCAGCAGCTTAATGGGCTGGACTAGCGGGATTACAGATACGCAGTATTTT. Variable domain in full (rest from reference TRBV5-6 and TRBJ2-3): DAGVTQSPTHLIKTRGQQVTLRCSPKSGHDTVSWYQQALGQGPQFIFQYYEEEERQRGNFPDRFSGHQFPNYSSELNVNALLLGDSALYLCASSLMGWTSGITDTQYFGPGTRLTVL.

The rearrangement links TRBV20-1 to TRBJ1-6; D unclear. From germline, CDR1 is DFQATT and CDR2 SNEGSKA (reference sequence). V was clipped by 5 bases and J by 6 bases, with 8 bases between them. This CDR3 has 12 amino acids. CDR3 nucleotides: TGCAGTGCTGGCAGCACTAATTCACCCCTCCACTTT. It specifies CSAGSTNSPLHF.

The rearrangement joins TRBV7-2 to TRBJ2-3, with TRBD1 as a possible D gene (6 bases). V lost 5 bases and J 0 bases, leaving 12 bases between the germline ends. In germline, CDR1 is SGHTA, CDR2 FQGNSA. This CDR3 spans 15 amino acids. The CDR3 here is CASSPGTPSTDTQYF. Written as DNA, the CDR3 is TGTGCCAGCAGCCCCGGGACACCTAGCACAGATACGCAGTATTTT. Full variable domain (outside the CDR3, taken from reference TRBV7-2 and TRBJ2-3): GAGVSQSPSNKVTEKGKDVELRCDPISGHTALYWYRQSLGQGLEFLIYFQGNSAPDKSGLPSDRFSAERTGGSVSTLTIQRTQQEDSAVYLCASSPGTPSTDTQYFGPGTRLTVL.

The rearrangement uses TRBV4-1 and TRBJ2-1, with D unresolved. This CDR3 spans 15 amino acids. Germline V CDR1 and CDR2: MGHRA, YSYEKL. V was clipped by 0 bases and J by 4 bases, with 10 bases between them. This CDR3 reads CASSQDSRVYNEQFF. CDR3 in DNA: TGCGCCAGCAGCCAAGATTCGCGAGTTTACAATGAGCAGTTCTTC.

The J gene is TRBJ1-1, the V gene TRBV6-5, with a tentative D call TRBD1 (5 bases). This CDR3 has 13 amino acids. Trimming shortened V by 7 bases and J by 3 bases, and 12 bases separated the two germline ends. The germline gives CDR1 MNHEY, CDR2 SVGAGI. CDR3 in amino acids: CASTMGRDTEAFF. The CDR3 nucleotides are TGTGCCAGCACCATGGGACGGGACACTGAAGCTTTCTTT.

The rearrangement joins TRBV6-5 to TRBJ2-1; 9 bases match TRBD1. Germline V lookup: CDR1 MNHEY, CDR2 SVGAGI. The CDR3 runs to 15 residues. The V gene end was trimmed by 6 bases and the J gene end by 8 bases; junction bases not matched to a gene: 11. In DNA, the CDR3 is TGTGCCAGCAGAGACCCGGGACAGGGAGTGGATGAGCAGTTCTTC. This encodes CASRDPGQGVDEQFF.

On this clonotype: Just one base apart from a much larger clone, this may be a read error. The chain couples TRBV12-3 or TRBV12-4 to TRBJ2-7; a possible D gene is TRBD2 (6 bases). Trimming took off 4 bases at V and 6 bases at J, with 13 bases between the two ends. This CDR3 region has 13 residues. The CDR3 protein is CASSSGTVCEQYF. The CDR3, as DNA: TGTGCCAGCAGTTCCGGGACTGTCTGCGAGCAGTACTTC.

Of note for this clonotype: A much larger clone lies a single base off, so this may be a read error. V and J are TRBV12-3 or TRBV12-4 and TRBJ2-1; TRBD1 agrees at 11 bases. This CDR3 has 14 residues. With V trimmed by 6 bases and J by 10 bases, 8 bases remained unmatched. CDR3 bases: TGTGCCAGCAGCATCCGGGACAGGGGGAGGGAGCAGTTCTTC. Translating it yields CASSIRDRGREQFF.

By sample share, this clonotype is medium-sized. This chain joins TRBV19 and TRBJ2-6, with D perhaps matching TRBD1 (5 bases). Germline V CDR1 and CDR2: LNHDA, SQIVND (reference sequence). V was shortened by 9 bases and J by 0 bases, with 18 bases between the two germline ends. CDR3 length equals 17 residues. CDR3 nucleotide sequence: TGTGCCAGCATGGACCAGGGAATAGACTCTGGGGCCAACGTCCTGACTTTC. Translation gives CASMDQGIDSGANVLTF.

This clonotype showed up just a few times. The chain is built from TRBV11-1 and TRBJ2-6; weak D call: TRBD1 (6 bases). The CDR3 totals 17 residues. Germline CDR1 and CDR2: SGHAT and FQDESV (reference sequence). Trimming shortened V by 6 bases and J by 0 bases, and 15 bases separated the two germline ends. CDR3 nucleotides: TGTGCCAGCAGACCATGGACAGCTAGCTCTGGGGCCAACGTCCTGACTTTC. The encoded protein is CASRPWTASSGANVLTF.

Turning to this clonotype: The junction and the germline gene differ at one end; a read error may be behind it. The chain links TRBV10-3 to TRBJ2-7, with 8 bases identical to TRBD1. The CDR3 sequence is 12 residues long. Germline CDR1 is ENHRY and CDR2 is SYGVKD. CDR3 nucleotide sequence: TGTGTCATCGGACAGGGAGGTTACGAGCAGTACTTC. The encoded protein is CVIGQGGYEQYF.

Concerning this clonotype: Given a much more abundant clone one base away, this may be a read error. The CDR3 loop is CASSPRVRGKANYGYTF. The CDR3 coding sequence is TGTGCCAGTAGTCCACGGGTCAGGGGAAAAGCTAACTATGGCTACACCTTC. This chain links TRBV19 with TRBJ1-2, with a tentative D call TRBD1 (6 bases). Germline V gene sequence: CDR1 LNHDA, CDR2 SQIVND (reference sequence). Trimming removed 5 bases at V and 0 bases at J, with 19 bases between. This CDR3 spans 17 amino acids.

The table lists this clonotype with many counts. The chain couples TRBV6-1 to TRBJ1-2; tentative D call: TRBD1 (5 bases). V lost 4 bases and J 3 bases, leaving 12 bases between the germline ends. The CDR3 contains 14 residues. The V gene's germline CDR1 is MNHNS and CDR2 SASEGT. CDR3 loop: CASSVGREDYGYTF. CDR3 coding DNA: TGTGCCAGCAGTGTGGGCAGGGAGGACTATGGCTACACCTTC.

This clonotype was seen at least ten times. The DNA for the CDR3 is TGTGCCAGCTCACAAGAGGCAGGGGGTACCTACGAGCAGTACTTC. Amino acids: CASSQEAGGTYEQYF. V is TRBV18 and J is TRBJ2-7; TRBD1 matches at 7 bases. Germline CDR1 and CDR2: KGHSH and LQKENI. V trimming: 4 bases; J trimming: 2 bases; junction bases outside the gene matches: 8. This CDR3 is built from 15 residues.

This clonotype occurred a few times. The chain uses TRBV7-9 and TRBJ2-1; D is unresolved. This CDR3 is built from 12 residues. Trimming removed 4 bases at V and 10 bases at J, with 11 bases between. Looked up from germline, CDR1 is SEHNR and CDR2 is FQNEAQ (reference sequence). In DNA, the CDR3 is TGTGCCAGCAGCTCACCCGTAGACGAGCAGTTCTTC. Its translation is CASSSPVDEQFF.